This TCR beta chain was identified in a study of metastatic and nonmetastatic thyroid tumors. Study-level background: Peripheral blood and tumor or nodule samples from malignant and benign thyroid patients were compared.

There are many counts of this clone. Its antigen is still unknown. Study processing details: It was from CDR3 differences across clinicopathological groups that a distant-metastasis classifier for papillary thyroid cancer was built. With MiXCR, TCRdb reprocessed the PCR reads. These V and J calls are TCRdb output, not the study's own analysis. The repertoire holds more than 35,000 clones, about 18% seen once, with roughly 6.2% in the top ten. Study-wide results and caveats: Reports indicated that malignant thyroid tumors showed significantly higher TCR beta diversity than benign nodules did, in blood and tumor.

This CDR3 contains 16 residues. CDR1 and CDR2 from the germline V gene are MGHDK and SYGVNS. V was pared by 3 bases and J by 5 bases, with 13 bases of the junction left unmatched. None of the patients had undergone any treatment ahead of thyroid surgery. This sequence joins TRBV25-1 and TRBJ2-7; 7 nucleotides line up with TRBD2. The source is a male donor with papillary thyroid cancer or a benign thyroid nodule (not recorded which). Some clones in this sample may be carry-over from other donors' samples. The source material was blood. CDR3 nucleotides: TGTGCCAGCAGTGACTTAGCGGGCCACCTTCTCGACGAGCAGTACTTC. Its protein product is CASSDLAGHLLDEQYF.